These 16 T cell receptor beta chains share one sample of origin, sequenced in a study of identical twins. TCRdb passed the 5' RACE reads through MiXCR, listing each CDR3 protein once. The sample lists hundreds of thousands of distinct CDR3 sequences, nearly 9.5% occurring once. These data are also associated with another study on yellow fever vaccine responses in identical twins.

The source material was CD8+ T cells sorted from blood. The receptors were gathered from a woman aged 18-29 years in good health.

This clonotype was detected only a few times. The chain carries TRBV20-1 and TRBJ2-2; 8 bases agree with TRBD2. Germline V lookup: CDR1 DFQATT, CDR2 SNEGSKA (reference sequence). The CDR3 has 15 residues. V dropped 1 base and J dropped 3; count of bases not matched to a gene: 4. This CDR3 is CSARGSGRDTGELFF. CDR3 nucleotides: TGCAGTGCTAGAGGATCCGGGAGGGACACCGGGGAGCTGTTTTTT.

This clonotype was found many times. This sequence joins TRBV4-3 and TRBJ2-1; D gene uncertain. The CDR3 contains 15 residues. V shed 0 bases and J shed 6 bases, with 12 bases lying between them. CDR1 and CDR2 (germline): LGHNA, YSLEER. Here the CDR3 DNA reads TGCGCCAGCAGCCAAGATCGCGGTCTCGGCAATGAGCAGTTCTTC. Residues: CASSQDRGLGNEQFF.

This clonotype was found a few times. The chain employs TRBV7-2 and TRBJ1-1; D gene ambiguous. This CDR3 region has 14 residues. The germline V gene encodes CDR1 SGHTA and CDR2 FQGNSA. V was trimmed by 2 bases and J by 3 bases, leaving 10 bases between them. CDR3 residues: CASSLYFADTEAFF. CDR3 DNA: TGTGCCAGCAGCTTATATTTTGCAGACACTGAAGCTTTCTTT.

The CDR3 loop is CASSQGRLAGDEQFF. The CDR3 DNA is TGCGCCAGCAGCCAAGGTCGCCTAGCGGGAGATGAGCAGTTCTTC. The chain is built from TRBV4-1 and TRBJ2-1; 10 nucleotides agree with TRBD2. CDR3 size: 15 residues. Germline CDR1 reads MGHRA; CDR2 reads YSYEKL. Trimming took 1 base from V and 8 from J; bases not matched to a gene: 5.

The rearrangement joins TRBV15 to TRBJ2-5; possibly TRBD2 for D (7 bases). The germline V gene encodes CDR1 LNHNV and CDR2 YYDKDF (reference sequence). The ends were cut back, 0 bases at V and 4 bases at J, with 12 bases in the middle. CDR3 length: 15 amino acids. DNA for the CDR3: TGTGCCACCAGCAGAGAGGGCGGGGGCGCAGAGACCCAGTACTTC. Protein: CATSREGGGAETQYF.

In this sample, this clonotype turned up a few times. The chain couples TRBV3-1 to TRBJ2-1, with D perhaps matching TRBD2 (6 bases). Trimming removed 1 base from V and 7 bases from J, with 14 bases in between. This CDR3 region has 15 residues. Per germline, CDR1 LGHDT and CDR2 YNNKEL (reference sequence). The DNA of the CDR3 is TGTGCCAGCAGCCAAGCGGCTAGCGTGGTAAATGAGCAGTTCTTC. Its translation is CASSQAASVVNEQFF.

The chain carries TRBV4-3 and TRBJ2-1; D gene uncertain. Germline CDR1 reads LGHNA; CDR2 reads YSLEER. V lost 1 base to trimming and J lost 8 bases, with 12 bases between them. The length of the CDR3 is 14 residues. The CDR3 sequence is CASSQGQVGYEQFF. The CDR3 DNA sequence: TGCGCCAGCAGCCAAGGGCAAGTAGGTTATGAGCAGTTCTTC.

This clonotype was recorded at least ten times. The CDR3 does not close with the conserved phenylalanine or tryptophan, likely indicating a read error. The rearrangement links TRBV27 to TRBJ2-1; D gene unclear. Trimming took 3 bases from V and 8 from J, leaving 8 bases between them. The V gene's germline CDR1 is MNHEY and CDR2 SMNVEV (reference sequence). This CDR3 region has 12 residues. The chain's CDR3 is CASSFAGYEQFL. The DNA of the CDR3 is TGTGCCAGCAGTTTTGCCGGTTATGAGCAGTTCCTC.

A few counts support this clonotype. V and J are TRBV7-8 and TRBJ2-7; no firm D call. Germline-derived CDR1 and CDR2 are SGHVS and FQNEAQ. This CDR3 is 14 amino acids long. With 1 base removed from V and 5 bases from J, the gap between germline ends came to 12 bases. CDR3 nucleotide sequence: TGTGCCAGCAGCTTAGTGATAGGGATTCACGAGCAGTACTTC. This encodes CASSLVIGIHEQYF.

V is TRBV7-2 and J is TRBJ2-7, with TRBD2 matching over 10 bases. The CDR3 totals 17 residues. The V gene end was trimmed by 0 bases and the J gene end by 5 bases; junction bases not matched to a gene: 10. Germline CDR1 is SGHTA and CDR2 is FQGNSA. Written as DNA, the CDR3 is TGTGCCAGCAGCTTAGCGGGAGGGGGACTAGCGAGCCACGAGCAGTACTTC. Protein product: CASSLAGGGLASHEQYF.

This clonotype was recorded many times. The V call is TRBV27, the J call TRBJ2-7; TRBD1 is a possible D gene (6 bases). The CDR3 has 10 amino acids. Trimming stripped 6 bases from V and 11 bases from J, with 11 bases between. From germline, CDR1 is MNHEY and CDR2 SMNVEV (reference sequence). The CDR3 here is CASRDRMEYF. The CDR3 region has the DNA TGTGCCAGCAGAGACAGGATGGAGTACTTC.

The CDR3 nucleotides are TGCAGCGTTGAACACAGGGCGAATGAGCAGTTCTTC. Its protein product is CSVEHRANEQFF. V usage is TRBV29-1 and J usage is TRBJ2-1; tentatively, D is TRBD1 (6 bases). V was pared by 2 bases and J by 7 bases, with 9 bases between. The CDR3 extends over 12 amino acids. Germline lookup yields CDR1 SQVTM and CDR2 ANQGSEA.

V usage is TRBV19 and J usage is TRBJ1-1; D perhaps matches TRBD1 (5 bases). CDR1 and CDR2 from the germline V gene are LNHDA and SQIVND (reference sequence). The CDR3 is 15 residues long. Trimming removed 5 bases at V and 1 base at J, with 14 bases between. CDR3 bases: TGTGCCAGTAGTCGAGACGGGGCGCCGAACACTGAAGCTTTCTTT. This encodes CASSRDGAPNTEAFF.

The CDR3 DNA reads TGTGCCAGCAGCCCCCGACAGGGGGTTATCGATGAGCAGTTCTTC. Its translation: CASSPRQGVIDEQFF. The gene calls are TRBV11-2 and TRBJ2-1; 9 bases match TRBD1. V dropped 5 bases and J dropped 8; count of bases not matched to a gene: 10. CDR3 length equals 15 residues. CDR1 and CDR2 from the germline V gene are SGHAT and FQNNGV. Full variable domain (missing parts from reference TRBV11-2 and TRBJ2-1): EAGVAQSPRYKIIEKRQSVAFWCNPISGHATLYWYQQILGQGPKLLIQFQNNGVVDDSQLPKDRFSAERLKGVDSTLKIQPAKLEDSAVYLCASSPRQGVIDEQFFGPGTRLTVL.

This clonotype came up a few times. The rearrangement uses TRBV27 and TRBJ2-4; TRBD2 aligns across 7 bases. This CDR3 contains 13 residues. Germline CDR1 reads MNHEY; CDR2 reads SMNVEV (reference sequence). V lost 6 bases, J lost 5 bases, and 4 bases stayed unmatched. In DNA, the CDR3 is TGTGCCAGCAGGCAAGGACTAGAAAACATTCAGTACTTC. Protein product: CASRQGLENIQYF.

In this sample, this clonotype turned up many times. The chain joins TRBV20-1 to TRBJ2-1, with D uncertain. Trimming removed 3 bases from V and 0 bases from J, with 6 bases in between. Germline CDR1 DFQATT, CDR2 SNEGSKA (reference sequence). The CDR3 contains 13 residues. This CDR3 reads CSASTISYNEQFF. Here the CDR3 DNA reads TGCAGTGCTAGTACGATCTCCTACAATGAGCAGTTCTTC.